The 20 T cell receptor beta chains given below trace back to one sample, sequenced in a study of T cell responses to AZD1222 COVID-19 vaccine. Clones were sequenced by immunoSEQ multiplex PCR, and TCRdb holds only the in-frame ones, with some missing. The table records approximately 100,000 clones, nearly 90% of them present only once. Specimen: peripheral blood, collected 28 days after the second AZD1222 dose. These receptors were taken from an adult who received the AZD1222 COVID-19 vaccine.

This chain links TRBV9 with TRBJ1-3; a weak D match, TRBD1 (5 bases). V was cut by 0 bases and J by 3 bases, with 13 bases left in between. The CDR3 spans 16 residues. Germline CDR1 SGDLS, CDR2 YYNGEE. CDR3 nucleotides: TGTGCCAGCAGCGTAGCTGGGGCGGCAAATGGAAACACCATATATTTT. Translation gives CASSVAGAANGNTIYF. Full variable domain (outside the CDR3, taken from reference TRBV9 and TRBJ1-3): DSGVTQTPKHLITATGQRVTLRCSPRSGDLSVYWYQQSLDQGLQFLIQYYNGEERAKGNILERFSAQQFPDLHSELNLSSLELGDSALYFCASSVAGAANGNTIYFGEGSWLTVV.

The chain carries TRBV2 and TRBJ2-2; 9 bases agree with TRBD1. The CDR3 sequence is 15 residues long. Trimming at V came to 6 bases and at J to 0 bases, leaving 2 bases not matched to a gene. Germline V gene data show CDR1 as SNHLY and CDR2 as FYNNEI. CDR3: CASRRQGANTGELFF. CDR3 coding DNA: TGTGCCAGCAGAAGACAGGGGGCGAACACCGGGGAGCTGTTTTTT.

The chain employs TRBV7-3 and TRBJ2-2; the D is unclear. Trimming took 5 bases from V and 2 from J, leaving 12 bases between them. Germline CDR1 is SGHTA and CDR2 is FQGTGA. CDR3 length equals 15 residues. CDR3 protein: CASSPRVRNTGELFF. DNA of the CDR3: TGTGCCAGCAGCCCCCGGGTTAGAAACACCGGGGAGCTGTTTTTT.

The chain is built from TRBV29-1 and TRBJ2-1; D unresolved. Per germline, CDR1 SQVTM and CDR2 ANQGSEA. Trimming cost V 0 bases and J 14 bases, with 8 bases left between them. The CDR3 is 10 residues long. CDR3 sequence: CSVEDGQKFF. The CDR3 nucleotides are TGCAGCGTTGAAGATGGCCAAAAGTTCTTC.

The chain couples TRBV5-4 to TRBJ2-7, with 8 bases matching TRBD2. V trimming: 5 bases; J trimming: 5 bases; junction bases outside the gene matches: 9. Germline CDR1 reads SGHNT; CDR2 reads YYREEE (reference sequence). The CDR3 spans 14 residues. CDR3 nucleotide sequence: TGTGCCAGCAGTCGGCCGGGACTAGTGGACGAGCAGTACTTC. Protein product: CASSRPGLVDEQYF.

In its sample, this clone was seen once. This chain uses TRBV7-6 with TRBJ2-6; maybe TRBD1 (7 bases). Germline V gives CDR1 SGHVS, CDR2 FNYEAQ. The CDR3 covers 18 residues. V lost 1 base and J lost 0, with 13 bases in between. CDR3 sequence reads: CASSLVQGGSSGANVLTF. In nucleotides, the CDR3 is TGTGCCAGCAGCTTAGTCCAGGGGGGAAGCTCTGGGGCCAACGTCCTGACTTTC.

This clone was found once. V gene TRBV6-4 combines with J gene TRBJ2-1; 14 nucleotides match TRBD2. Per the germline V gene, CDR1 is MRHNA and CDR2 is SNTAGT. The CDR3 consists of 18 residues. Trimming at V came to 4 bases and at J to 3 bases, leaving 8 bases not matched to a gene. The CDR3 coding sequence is TGTGCCAGCAGTGCTGCCGGGACTAGCGGGAGCGACTACAATGAGCAGTTCTTC. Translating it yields CASSAAGTSGSDYNEQFF.

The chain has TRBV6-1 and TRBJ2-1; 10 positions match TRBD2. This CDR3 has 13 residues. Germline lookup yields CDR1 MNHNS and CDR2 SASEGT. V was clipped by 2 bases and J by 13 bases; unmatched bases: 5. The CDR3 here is CASSELQRGGQFF. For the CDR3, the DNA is TGTGCCAGCAGTGAACTTCAGCGGGGGGGCCAGTTCTTC.

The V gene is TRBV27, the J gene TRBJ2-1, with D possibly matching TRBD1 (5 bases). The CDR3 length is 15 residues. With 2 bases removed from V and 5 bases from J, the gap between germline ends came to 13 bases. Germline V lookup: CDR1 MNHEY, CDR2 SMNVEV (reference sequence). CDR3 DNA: TGTGCCAGCAGTTTAAGTCCAGGGAACCACAATGAGCAGTTCTTC. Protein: CASSLSPGNHNEQFF.

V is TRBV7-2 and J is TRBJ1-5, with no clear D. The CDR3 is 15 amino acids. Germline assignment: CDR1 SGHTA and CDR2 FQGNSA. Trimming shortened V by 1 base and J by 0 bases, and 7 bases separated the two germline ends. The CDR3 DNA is TGTGCCAGCAGCTTAGAGAGCAGTAGCAATCAGCCCCAGCATTTT. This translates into CASSLESSSNQPQHF.

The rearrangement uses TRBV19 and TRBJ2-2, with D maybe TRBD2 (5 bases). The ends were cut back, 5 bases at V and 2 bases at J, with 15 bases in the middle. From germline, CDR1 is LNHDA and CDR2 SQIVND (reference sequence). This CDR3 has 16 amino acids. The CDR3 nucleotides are TGTGCCAGTAGTGCCCAGGCGGGCGCAAACACCGGGGAGCTGTTTTTT. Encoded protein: CASSAQAGANTGELFF.

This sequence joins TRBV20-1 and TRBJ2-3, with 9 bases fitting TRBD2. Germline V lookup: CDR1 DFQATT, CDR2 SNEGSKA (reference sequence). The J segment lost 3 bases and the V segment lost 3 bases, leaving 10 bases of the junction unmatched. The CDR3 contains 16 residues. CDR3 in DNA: TGCAGTGCTAGTGATTTCGCGGGAGGGCCGACAGATACGCAGTATTTT. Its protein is CSASDFAGGPTDTQYF.

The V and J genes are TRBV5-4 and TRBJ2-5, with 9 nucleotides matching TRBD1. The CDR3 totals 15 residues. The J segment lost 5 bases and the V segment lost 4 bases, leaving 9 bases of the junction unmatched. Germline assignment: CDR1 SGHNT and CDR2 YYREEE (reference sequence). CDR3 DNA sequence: TGTGCCAGCAGCCCTGGGACAGGGCGGCGCGAGACCCAGTACTTC. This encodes CASSPGTGRRETQYF. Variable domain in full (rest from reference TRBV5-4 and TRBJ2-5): ETGVTQSPTHLIKTRGQQVTLRCSSQSGHNTVSWYQQALGQGPQFIFQYYREEENGRGNFPPRFSGLQFPNYSSELNVNALELDDSALYLCASSPGTGRRETQYFGPGTRLLVL.

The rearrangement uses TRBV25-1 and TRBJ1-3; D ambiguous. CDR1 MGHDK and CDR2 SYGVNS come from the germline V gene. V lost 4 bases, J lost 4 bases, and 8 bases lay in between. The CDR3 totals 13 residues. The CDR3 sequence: CASSGLQGNTIYF. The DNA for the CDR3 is TGTGCCAGCAGTGGGCTTCAAGGAAACACCATATATTTT.

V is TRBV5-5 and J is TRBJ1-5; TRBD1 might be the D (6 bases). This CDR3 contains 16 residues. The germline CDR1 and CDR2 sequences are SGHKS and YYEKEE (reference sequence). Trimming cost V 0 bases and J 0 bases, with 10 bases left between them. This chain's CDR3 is CASSLAAGASNQPQHF. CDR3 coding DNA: TGTGCCAGCAGCTTGGCTGCGGGGGCTAGCAATCAGCCCCAGCATTTT.

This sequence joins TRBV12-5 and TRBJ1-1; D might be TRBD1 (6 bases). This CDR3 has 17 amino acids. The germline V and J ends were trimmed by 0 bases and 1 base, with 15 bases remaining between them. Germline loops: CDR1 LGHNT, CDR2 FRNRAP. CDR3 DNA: TGTGCTAGTGGTTTGGTGCTGGGGAGGGGGGCGAACACTGAAGCTTTCTTT. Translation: CASGLVLGRGANTEAFF.

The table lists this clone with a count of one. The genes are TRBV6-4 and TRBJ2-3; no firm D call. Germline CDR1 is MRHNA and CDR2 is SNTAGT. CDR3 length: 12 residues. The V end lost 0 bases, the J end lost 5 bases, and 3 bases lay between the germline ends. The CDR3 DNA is TGTGCCAGCAGTGACTCGGGAGATACGCAGTATTTT. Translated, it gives CASSDSGDTQYF.

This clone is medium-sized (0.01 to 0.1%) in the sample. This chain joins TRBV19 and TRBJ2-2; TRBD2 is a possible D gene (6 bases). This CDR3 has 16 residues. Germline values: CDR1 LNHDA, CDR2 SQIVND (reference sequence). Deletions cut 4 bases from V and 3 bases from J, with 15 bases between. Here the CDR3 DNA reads TGTGCCAGTAGTAGGGCACGGGGGTCGGACACCGGGGAGCTGTTTTTT. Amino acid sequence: CASSRARGSDTGELFF. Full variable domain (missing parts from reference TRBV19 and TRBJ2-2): DGGITQSPKYLFRKEGQNVTLSCEQNLNHDAMYWYRQDPGQGLRLIYYSQIVNDFQKGDIAEGYSVSREKKESFPLTVTSAQKNPTAFYLCASSRARGSDTGELFFGEGSRLTVL.

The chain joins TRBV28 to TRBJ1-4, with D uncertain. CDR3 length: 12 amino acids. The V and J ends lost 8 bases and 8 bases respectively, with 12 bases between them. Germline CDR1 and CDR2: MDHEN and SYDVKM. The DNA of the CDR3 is TGTGCCAGCGGTCCTCAGTGGGAAAAACTGTTTTTT. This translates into CASGPQWEKLFF.

CDR3 residues: CSVGDQQMYF. The CDR3 DNA reads as TGCAGCGTTGGGGACCAACAGATGTACTTC. The rearrangement links TRBV29-1 to TRBJ2-4, with D possibly called TRBD1 or TRBD2 (5 bases each). This CDR3 spans 10 amino acids. The V gene lost 4 bases and the J gene lost 15 bases, with 13 bases spanning the gap. CDR1 and CDR2 (germline): SQVTM, ANQGSEA. Full variable domain (missing parts from reference TRBV29-1 and TRBJ2-4): SAVISQKPSRDICQRGTSLTIQCQVDSQVTMMFWYRQQPGQSLTLIATANQGSEATYESGFVIDKFPISRPNLTFSTLTVSNMSPEDSSIYLCSVGDQQMYFGAGTRLSVL.